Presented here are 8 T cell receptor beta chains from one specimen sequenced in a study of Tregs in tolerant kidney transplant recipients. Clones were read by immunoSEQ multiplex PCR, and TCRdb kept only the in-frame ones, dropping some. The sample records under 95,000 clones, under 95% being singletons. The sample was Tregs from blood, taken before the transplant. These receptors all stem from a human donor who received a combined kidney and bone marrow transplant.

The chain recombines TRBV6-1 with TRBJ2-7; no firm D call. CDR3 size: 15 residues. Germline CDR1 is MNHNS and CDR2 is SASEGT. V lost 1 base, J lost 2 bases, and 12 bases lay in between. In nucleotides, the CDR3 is TGTGCCAGCAGTGAAGAGGCGAGACCTACCTACGAGCAGTACTTC. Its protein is CASSEEARPTYEQYF.

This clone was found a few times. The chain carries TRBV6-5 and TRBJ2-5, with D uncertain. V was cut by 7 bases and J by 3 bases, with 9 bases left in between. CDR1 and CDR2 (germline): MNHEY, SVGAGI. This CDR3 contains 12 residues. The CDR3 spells CASTGNKETQYF. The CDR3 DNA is TGTGCCAGCACTGGGAACAAAGAGACCCAGTACTTC.

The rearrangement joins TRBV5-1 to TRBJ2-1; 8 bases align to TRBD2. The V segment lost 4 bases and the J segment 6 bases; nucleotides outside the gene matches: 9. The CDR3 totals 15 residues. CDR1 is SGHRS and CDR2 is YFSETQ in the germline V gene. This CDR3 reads CASSLSRSGSNEQFF. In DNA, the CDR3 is TGCGCCAGCAGCCTCTCGAGGAGCGGGAGCAATGAGCAGTTCTTC.

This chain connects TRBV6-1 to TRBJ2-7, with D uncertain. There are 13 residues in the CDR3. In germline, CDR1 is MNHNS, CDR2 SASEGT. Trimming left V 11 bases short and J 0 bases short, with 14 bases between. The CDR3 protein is CASFWGSSYEQYF. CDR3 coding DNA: TGTGCCTCTTTTTGGGGATCCTCCTACGAGCAGTACTTC.

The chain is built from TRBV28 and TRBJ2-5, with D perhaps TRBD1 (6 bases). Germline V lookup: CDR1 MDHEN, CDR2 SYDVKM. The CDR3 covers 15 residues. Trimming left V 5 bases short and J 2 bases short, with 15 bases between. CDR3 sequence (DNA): TGTGCCAGCAGTAGCCTGGACAGAGCTCAAGAGACCCAGTACTTC. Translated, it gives CASSSLDRAQETQYF.

This chain's CDR3 is CASSLLGRETQYF. CDR3 nucleotides: TGTGCCAGCAGTTTGTTGGGTCGAGAGACCCAGTACTTC. V gene TRBV6-5 combines with J gene TRBJ2-5; D gene ambiguous. V lost 4 bases and J 4 bases, leaving 10 bases between the germline ends. Germline CDR1 is MNHEY and CDR2 is SVGAGI. This CDR3 comprises 13 residues.

CDR3: CASSLGQHNEQFF. CDR3 coding DNA: TGTGCCAGCAGCTTGGGACAGCACAATGAGCAGTTCTTC. The chain links TRBV7-9 to TRBJ2-1; 7 bases agree with TRBD1. The V gene end was trimmed by 3 bases and the J gene end by 5 bases; junction bases not matched to a gene: 1. Looked up from germline, CDR1 is SEHNR and CDR2 is FQNEAQ (reference sequence). The CDR3 length is 13 residues.

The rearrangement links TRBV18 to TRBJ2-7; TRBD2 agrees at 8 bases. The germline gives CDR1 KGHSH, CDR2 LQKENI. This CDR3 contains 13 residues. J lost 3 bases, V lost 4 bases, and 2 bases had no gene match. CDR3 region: CASSLSGSYEQYF. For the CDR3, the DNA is TGTGCCAGCTCACTAAGCGGGAGCTACGAGCAGTACTTC.